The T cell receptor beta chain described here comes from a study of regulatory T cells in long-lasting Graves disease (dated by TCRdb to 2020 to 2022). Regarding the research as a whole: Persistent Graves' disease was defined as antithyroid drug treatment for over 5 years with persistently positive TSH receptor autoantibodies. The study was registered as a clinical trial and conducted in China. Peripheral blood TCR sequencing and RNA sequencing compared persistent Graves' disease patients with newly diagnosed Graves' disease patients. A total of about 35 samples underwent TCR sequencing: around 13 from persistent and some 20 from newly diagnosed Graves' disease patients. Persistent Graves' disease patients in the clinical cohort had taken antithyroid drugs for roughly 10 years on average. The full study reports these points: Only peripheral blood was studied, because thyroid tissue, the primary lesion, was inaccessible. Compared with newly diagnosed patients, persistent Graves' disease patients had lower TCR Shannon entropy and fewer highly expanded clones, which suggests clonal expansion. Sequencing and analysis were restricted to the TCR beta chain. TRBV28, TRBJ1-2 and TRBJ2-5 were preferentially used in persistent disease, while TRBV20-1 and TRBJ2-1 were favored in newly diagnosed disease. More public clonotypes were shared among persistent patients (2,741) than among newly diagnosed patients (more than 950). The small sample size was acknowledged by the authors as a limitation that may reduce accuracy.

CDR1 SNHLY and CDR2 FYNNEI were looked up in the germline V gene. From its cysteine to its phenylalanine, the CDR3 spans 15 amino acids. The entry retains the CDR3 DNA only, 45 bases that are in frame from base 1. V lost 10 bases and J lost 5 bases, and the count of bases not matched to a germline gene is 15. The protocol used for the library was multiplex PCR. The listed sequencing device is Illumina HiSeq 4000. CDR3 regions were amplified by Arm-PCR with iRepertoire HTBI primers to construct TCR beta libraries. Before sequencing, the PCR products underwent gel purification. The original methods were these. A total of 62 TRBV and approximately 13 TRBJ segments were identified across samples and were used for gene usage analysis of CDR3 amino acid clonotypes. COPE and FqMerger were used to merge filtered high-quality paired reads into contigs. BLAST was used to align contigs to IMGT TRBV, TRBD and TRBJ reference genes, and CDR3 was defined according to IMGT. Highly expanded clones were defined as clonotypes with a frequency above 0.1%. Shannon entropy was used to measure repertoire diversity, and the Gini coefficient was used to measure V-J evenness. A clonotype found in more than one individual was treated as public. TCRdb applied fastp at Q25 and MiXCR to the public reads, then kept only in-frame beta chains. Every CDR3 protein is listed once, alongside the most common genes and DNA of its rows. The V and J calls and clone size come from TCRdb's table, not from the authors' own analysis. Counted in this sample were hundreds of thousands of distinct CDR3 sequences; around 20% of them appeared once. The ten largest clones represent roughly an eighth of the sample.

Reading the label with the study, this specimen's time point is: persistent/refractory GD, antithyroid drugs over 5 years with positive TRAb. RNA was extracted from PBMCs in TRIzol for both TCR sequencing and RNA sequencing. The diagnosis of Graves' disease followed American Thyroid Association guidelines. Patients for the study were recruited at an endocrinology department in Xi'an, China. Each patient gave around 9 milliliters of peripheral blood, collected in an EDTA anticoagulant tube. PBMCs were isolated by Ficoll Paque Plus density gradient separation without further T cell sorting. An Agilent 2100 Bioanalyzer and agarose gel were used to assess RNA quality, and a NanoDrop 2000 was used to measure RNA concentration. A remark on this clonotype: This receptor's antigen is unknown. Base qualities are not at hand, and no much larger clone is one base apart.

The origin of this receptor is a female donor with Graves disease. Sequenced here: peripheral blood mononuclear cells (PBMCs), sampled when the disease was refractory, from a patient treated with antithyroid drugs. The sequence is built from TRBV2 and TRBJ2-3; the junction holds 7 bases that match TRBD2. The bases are TGTGCCACCCATTGGAAGGCGGGAGCTGGAGATACGCAGTATTTT. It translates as CATHWKAGAGDTQYF.